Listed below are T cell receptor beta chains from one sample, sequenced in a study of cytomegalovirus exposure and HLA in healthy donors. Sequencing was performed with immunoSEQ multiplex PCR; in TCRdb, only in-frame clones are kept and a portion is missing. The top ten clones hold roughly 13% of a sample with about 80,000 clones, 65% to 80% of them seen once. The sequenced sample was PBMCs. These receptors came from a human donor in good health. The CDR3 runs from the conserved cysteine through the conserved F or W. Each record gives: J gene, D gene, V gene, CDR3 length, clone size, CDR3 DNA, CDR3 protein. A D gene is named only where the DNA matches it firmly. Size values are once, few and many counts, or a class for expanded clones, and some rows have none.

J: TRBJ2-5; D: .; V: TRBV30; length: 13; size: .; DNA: TGTGCCTGGAGGGGGCCTTGGGTCGGAGAGCAGTACTTC; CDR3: CAWRGPWVGEQYF
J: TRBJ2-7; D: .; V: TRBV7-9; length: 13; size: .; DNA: TGTGCCAGCAGCCCGAACGACAGGTACGAGCAGTACTTC; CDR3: CASSPNDRYEQYF
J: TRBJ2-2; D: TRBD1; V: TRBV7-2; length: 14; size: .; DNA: TGTGCCAGCGGGACAGGGGCCGACACCGGGGAGCTGTTTTTT; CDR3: CASGTGADTGELFF
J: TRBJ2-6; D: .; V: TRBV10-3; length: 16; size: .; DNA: TGTGCCATCGGCCAAGGACAGTTCTCTGGGGCCAACGTCCTGACTTTC; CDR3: CAIGQGQFSGANVLTF
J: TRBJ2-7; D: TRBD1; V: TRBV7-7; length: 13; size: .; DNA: TGTGCCAGCAGCCCAGACAGGGGGTACGAGCAGTACTTC; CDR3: CASSPDRGYEQYF
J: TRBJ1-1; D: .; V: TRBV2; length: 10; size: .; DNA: TGTGCCATCCGCGAAGCTGAAGCTTTCTTT; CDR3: CAIREAEAFF
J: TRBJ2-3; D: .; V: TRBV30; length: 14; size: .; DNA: TGTGCCTGGAGTGTCGGCGGGGGCACAGATACGCAGTATTTT; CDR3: CAWSVGGGTDTQYF
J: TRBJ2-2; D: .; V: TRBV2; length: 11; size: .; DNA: TGTGCCAGCAGACAGGGAAAGGAGCTGTTTTTT; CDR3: CASRQGKELFF
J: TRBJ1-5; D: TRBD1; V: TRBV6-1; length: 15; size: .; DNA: TGTGCCAGCAGTCCGGGACAGCGCCCGTGGGAGCCCCAGCATTTT; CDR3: CASSPGQRPWEPQHF
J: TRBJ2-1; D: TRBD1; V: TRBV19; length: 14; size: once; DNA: TGTGCCAGTAGGGGACAGGGGGCGTACAATGAGCAGTTCTTC; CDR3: CASRGQGAYNEQFF
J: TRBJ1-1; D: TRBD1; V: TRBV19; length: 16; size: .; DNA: TGTGCCAGTAGTACCGCTCGGACAGGGAAGGGCACTGAAGCTTTCTTT; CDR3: CASSTARTGKGTEAFF
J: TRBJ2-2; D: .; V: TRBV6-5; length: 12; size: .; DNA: TGTGCCAGCAGTGAACAGGGATGGGAGCTGTTTTTT; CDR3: CASSEQGWELFF
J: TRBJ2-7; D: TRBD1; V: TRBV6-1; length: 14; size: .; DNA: TGTGCCAGCGTATTCGGGACAGAATCGTTCGAGCAGTACTTC; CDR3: CASVFGTESFEQYF
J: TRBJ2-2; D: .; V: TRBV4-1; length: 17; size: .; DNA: TGCGCCAGCAGCCAAGATCGGGGCAGGGGGGACTCCGGGGAGCTGTTTTTT; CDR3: CASSQDRGRGDSGELFF
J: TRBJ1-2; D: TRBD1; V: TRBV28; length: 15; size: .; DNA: TGTGCCAGCAGAACTGGGACAGGGGGGTACTATGGCTACACCTTC; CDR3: CASRTGTGGYYGYTF
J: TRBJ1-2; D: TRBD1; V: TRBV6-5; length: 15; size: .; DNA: TGTGCCAGCAGTTACCAGGGGGGAGGAAACTATGGCTACACCTTC; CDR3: CASSYQGGGNYGYTF
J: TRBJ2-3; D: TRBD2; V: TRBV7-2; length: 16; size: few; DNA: TGTGCCAGCAGCTTATTGGCGGGGGGGAGTGCAGATACGCAGTATTTT; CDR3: CASSLLAGGSADTQYF
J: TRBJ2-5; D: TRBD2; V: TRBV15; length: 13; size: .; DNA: TGTGCCACCCGGGACGGGGGGAGAGAGACCCAGTACTTC; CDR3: CATRDGGRETQYF
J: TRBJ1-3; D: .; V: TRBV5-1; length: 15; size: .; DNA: TGCGCCAGCAGCCCGGTCGGTTTTACTGGAAACACCATATATTTT; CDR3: CASSPVGFTGNTIYF
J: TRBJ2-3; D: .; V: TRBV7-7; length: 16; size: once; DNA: TGTGCCAGCAGCTCAGGATCACTCCCCGGGGGAGATACGCAGTATTTT; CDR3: CASSSGSLPGGDTQYF
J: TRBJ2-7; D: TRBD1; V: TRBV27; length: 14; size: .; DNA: TGTGCCAGCAGTGCTGGACAGGGGGGCTACGAGCAGTACTTC; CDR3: CASSAGQGGYEQYF
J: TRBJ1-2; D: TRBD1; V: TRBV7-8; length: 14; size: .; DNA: TGTGCCAGCAGCTCAGACAGGGGCCTCGAGGGCTACACCTTC; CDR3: CASSSDRGLEGYTF
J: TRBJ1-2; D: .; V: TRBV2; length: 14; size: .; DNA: TGTGCCAGCAGTGAAAGGTTTTGGCAGGTAGACTACACCTTC; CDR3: CASSERFWQVDYTF
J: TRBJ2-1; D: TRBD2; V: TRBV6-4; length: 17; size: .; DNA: TGTGCCAGCAGTGACTCGACAGACCTAGCGGTCTACAATGAGCAGTTCTTC; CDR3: CASSDSTDLAVYNEQFF
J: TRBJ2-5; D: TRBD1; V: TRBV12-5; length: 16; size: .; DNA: TGTGCTAGTGGTACTGGACAGGGCCCTACCCAAGAGACCCAGTACTTC; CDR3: CASGTGQGPTQETQYF
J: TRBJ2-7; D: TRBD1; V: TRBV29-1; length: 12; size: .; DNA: TGCAGCGTCCGGACAGGACCGAACGAGCAGTACTTC; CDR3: CSVRTGPNEQYF
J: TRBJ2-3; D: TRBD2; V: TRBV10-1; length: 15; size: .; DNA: TGCGCCAGCAGTGAGACGGGACTAGCGGGAGATACGCAGTATTTT; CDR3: CASSETGLAGDTQYF
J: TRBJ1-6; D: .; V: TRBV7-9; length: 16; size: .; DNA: TGTGCCAGCACCTGGGGGCCAGACAGCCGCATCGGGCAGGGCCACTTT; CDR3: CASTWGPDSRIGQGHF
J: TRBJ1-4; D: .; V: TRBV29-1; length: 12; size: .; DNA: TGCAGCGTTGGGGGACTGGGGGAAAAACTGTTTTTT; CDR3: CSVGGLGEKLFF
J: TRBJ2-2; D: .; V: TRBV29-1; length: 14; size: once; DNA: TGCAGCGGCGGTCAGGCGGGGGCTACCGGGGAGCTGTTTTTT; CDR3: CSGGQAGATGELFF
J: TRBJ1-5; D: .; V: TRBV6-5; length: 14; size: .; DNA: TGTGCCAGCAGTTTAGGCAGGGGCAATCAGCCCCAGCATTTT; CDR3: CASSLGRGNQPQHF
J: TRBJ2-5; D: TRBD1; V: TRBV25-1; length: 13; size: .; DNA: TGTGCCAGCAGGGACAGGGGACAAGAGACCCAGTACTTC; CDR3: CASRDRGQETQYF
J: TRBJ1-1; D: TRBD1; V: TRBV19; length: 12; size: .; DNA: TGTGCCAGCCATACAGGGGGCACTGAAGCTTTCTTT; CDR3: CASHTGGTEAFF
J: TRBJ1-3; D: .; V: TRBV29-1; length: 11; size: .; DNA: TGCAGCGCCCATTCTGGAAACACCATATATTTT; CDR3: CSAHSGNTIYF
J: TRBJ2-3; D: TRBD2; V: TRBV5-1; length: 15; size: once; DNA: TGCGCCAACAGCTTGCAAGCGGGGGGGCTAGATACGCAGTATTTT; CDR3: CANSLQAGGLDTQYF
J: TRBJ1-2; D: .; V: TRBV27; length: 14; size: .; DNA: TGTGCCAGCAGTTACCAACAGGGAGTCGGGGGCTACACCTTC; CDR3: CASSYQQGVGGYTF
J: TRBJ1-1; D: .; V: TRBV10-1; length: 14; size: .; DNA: TGCGCCAGCAGTGAGGGAGGGTCGAACACTGAAGCTTTCTTT; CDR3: CASSEGGSNTEAFF
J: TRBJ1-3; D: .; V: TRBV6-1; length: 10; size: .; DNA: TGTGCCAGCGAGGGATACACCATATATTTT; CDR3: CASEGYTIYF
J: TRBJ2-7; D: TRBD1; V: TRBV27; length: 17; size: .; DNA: TGTGCCAGCAGTACCCGGCCGGGACAGGGGGGCTCCTACGAGCAGTACTTC; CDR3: CASSTRPGQGGSYEQYF
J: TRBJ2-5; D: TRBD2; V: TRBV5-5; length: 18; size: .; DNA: TGTGCCAGCAGCTTATTCACTAGCGGGGGATCGTACCAAGAGACCCAGTACTTC; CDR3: CASSLFTSGGSYQETQYF
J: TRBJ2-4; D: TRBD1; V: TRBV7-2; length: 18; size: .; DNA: TGTGCCAGCAGCCCCAGGGGACAGACCCCCCTAGCCAAAAACATTCAGTACTTC; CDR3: CASSPRGQTPLAKNIQYF
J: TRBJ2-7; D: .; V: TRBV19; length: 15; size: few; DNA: TGTGCCAGTAGCACCCTCCAATCCCCAGGGCGCGAGCAGTACTTC; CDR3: CASSTLQSPGREQYF
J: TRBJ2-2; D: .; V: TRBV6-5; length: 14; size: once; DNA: TGTGCCAGCAGACGAGGGACGAACACCGGGGAGCTGTTTTTT; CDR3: CASRRGTNTGELFF
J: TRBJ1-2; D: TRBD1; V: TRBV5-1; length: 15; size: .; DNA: TGCGCCAGCAGACATACAGGGGGGTCTAACTATGGCTACACCTTC; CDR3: CASRHTGGSNYGYTF
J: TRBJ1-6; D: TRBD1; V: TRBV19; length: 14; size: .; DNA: TGTGCCAGTAGCCGGGACAGTCTAGCTTCACCCCTCCACTTT; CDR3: CASSRDSLASPLHF
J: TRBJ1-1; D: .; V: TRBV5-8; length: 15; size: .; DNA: TGTGCCAGCACTCCGGGGTTTAGACTGAAGACTGAAGCTTTCTTT; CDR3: CASTPGFRLKTEAFF
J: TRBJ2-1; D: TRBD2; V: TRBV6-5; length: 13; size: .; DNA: TGTGCCAGCAGTTACACGGGAGGCAATGAGCAGTTCTTC; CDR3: CASSYTGGNEQFF
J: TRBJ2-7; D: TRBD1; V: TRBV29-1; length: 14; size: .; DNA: TGCAGCGTTGGGGGACAGGCCGGAACCTACGAGCAGTACTTC; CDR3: CSVGGQAGTYEQYF
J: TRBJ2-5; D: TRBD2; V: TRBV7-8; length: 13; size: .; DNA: TGTGCCAGCAGCTTAGACGGGGAGGGGACCCAGTACTTC; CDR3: CASSLDGEGTQYF
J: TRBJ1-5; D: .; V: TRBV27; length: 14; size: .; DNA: TGTGTCAGCAGTTTATCGGCAGGGGCCTCTTACCAGCATTTT; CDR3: CVSSLSAGASYQHF
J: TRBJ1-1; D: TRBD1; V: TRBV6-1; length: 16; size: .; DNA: TGTGCCAGCAGTGAATTCCCGGGACAGGGGAACACTGAAGCTTTCTTT; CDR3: CASSEFPGQGNTEAFF
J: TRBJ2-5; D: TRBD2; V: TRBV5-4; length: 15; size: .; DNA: TGTGCCAGCAGCCCGACTAGCGGGTACCAAGAGACCCAGTACTTC; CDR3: CASSPTSGYQETQYF
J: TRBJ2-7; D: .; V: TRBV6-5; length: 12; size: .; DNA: TGTGCCAGCAGTTATGCGGGGAACGAGCAGTACTTC; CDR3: CASSYAGNEQYF
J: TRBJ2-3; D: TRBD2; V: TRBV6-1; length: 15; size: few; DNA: TGTGCCAGCAGTGAAGTAGCGGGGGGGCCAGATACGCAGTATTTT; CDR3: CASSEVAGGPDTQYF
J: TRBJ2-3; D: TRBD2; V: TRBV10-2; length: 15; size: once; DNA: TGCGCCAGCAGTGCGACTAGCGGGGGAACAGATACGCAGTATTTT; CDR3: CASSATSGGTDTQYF